The source of this TCR beta chain is a study of blood T cell repertoires in COVID-19. As for the study in general: The United States, Italy and Spain were the sources of the acute and convalescent COVID-19 samples. Sample material is recorded as cDNA or gDNA derived from T cells, B-cell-depleted T cells, or PBMCs.

As processed by the authors: Quantification of nucleated cells was approximated via reference gene primer amplification. Clones were sequenced by immunoSEQ multiplex PCR, and TCRdb holds only the in-frame ones, with some missing. V, J and clone size reflect that table, while D and trimming were determined from the DNA. This sample has approximately 90,000 clones, with roughly four fifths found just once. The CDR3 spans 14 residues. Per the germline V gene, CDR1 is SNHLY and CDR2 is FYNNEI. V was pared by 11 bases and J by 3 bases, with 16 bases between. The chain is built from TRBV2 and TRBJ2-2, with a tentative D call TRBD1 (8 bases). The sequencing input was peripheral blood. The origin of this receptor is a woman of 80 years or more with acute or convalescent COVID-19. The DNA of the CDR3 is TGTGCCGGGGGGGACAGGTTGGACACCGGGGAGCTGTTTTTT. Residues: CAGGDRLDTGELFF.